These 13 T cell receptor beta chains came from one sample sequenced in a study of post-analysis software for immune sequencing data. Unique molecular identifiers featured in each of the TCR beta cDNA libraries. MiXCR, run by TCRdb on the PCR reads, gives a single entry per CDR3 protein. The profile shows roughly 600,000 distinct CDR3 sequences, roughly 47% of them singletons. No antigen is known for these receptors. Study outcomes and limitations: Controls showed lower frequencies than patients for 5 or 6 TRBV segments, and TRBV5-6, TRBV5-1 and TRBV20-1 were among these.

The specimen was blood. These receptors all stem from a girl under 18 with multiple sclerosis.

J is TRBJ2-3 and V is TRBV6-1; D possibly corresponds to TRBD2 (5 bases). The CDR3 has 16 residues. Germline V gives CDR1 MNHNS, CDR2 SASEGT. V lost 3 bases to trimming and J lost 2 bases, with 15 bases between them. The CDR3: CASSDARESPTDTQYF. The CDR3 DNA reads as TGTGCCAGCAGTGATGCTAGGGAGTCCCCCACAGATACGCAGTATTTT.

The chain uses TRBV4-2 and TRBJ2-1, with 11 bases identical to TRBD2. This CDR3 is 17 amino acids long. Losses at the gene ends were 0 bases for V and 13 bases for J; bases not matched to a gene: 14. Germline V CDR1 and CDR2: LGHNA, YNFKEQ. CDR3 sequence reads: CASSQDTSGSTQETQFF. CDR3 DNA: TGTGCCAGCAGCCAAGATACTAGCGGGAGTACCCAAGAGACCCAGTTCTTC.

This clonotype was seen more than once but under ten times. The chain joins TRBV10-3 to TRBJ1-2; D is undetermined. This CDR3 contains 15 residues. Germline V CDR1 and CDR2: ENHRY, SYGVKD. V was trimmed by 2 bases and J by 1 base, leaving 11 bases between them. The CDR3 loop reads CAISERANVNYGYTF. The CDR3 nucleotides read TGTGCCATCAGTGAGAGGGCTAATGTTAACTATGGCTACACCTTC.

The sample holds many counts of this clonotype. The chain recombines TRBV6-1 with TRBJ2-7; 11 bases agree with TRBD1. The CDR3 is 15 amino acids. The V gene end was trimmed by 0 bases and the J gene end by 3 bases; junction bases not matched to a gene: 1. Germline values: CDR1 MNHNS, CDR2 SASEGT. CDR3 sequence reads: CASSEAGTGGYEQYF. CDR3 nucleotides: TGTGCCAGCAGTGAAGCCGGGACAGGGGGCTACGAGCAGTACTTC.

The J gene is TRBJ2-5, the V gene TRBV3-1; TRBD2 matches 7 bases. Gene TRBJ2-7 matches the end of the DNA better, so the J call may be wrong. CDR3 length equals 14 residues. The germline V gene has CDR1 LGHDT and CDR2 YNNKEL (reference sequence). CDR3 loop: CASSPLTSLYEQYF. Here the CDR3 DNA reads TGTGCCAGCAGCCCGTTGACTAGCCTCTACGAGCAGTACTTC.

V and J are TRBV6-5 and TRBJ1-2, with 8 bases lining up with TRBD1. This CDR3 is built from 15 residues. V shed 4 bases and J 8 bases; nucleotides not matched to a gene: 12. The germline V gene encodes CDR1 MNHEY and CDR2 SVGAGI. CDR3: CASSSLDRGMQGYTF. Here the CDR3 DNA reads TGTGCCAGCAGTTCCCTAGACAGGGGCATGCAGGGCTACACCTTC.

A single count supports this clonotype. The chain is built from TRBV12-3 or TRBV12-4 and TRBJ2-1; 7 nucleotides agree with TRBD2. This CDR3 region has 15 residues. With V trimmed by 6 bases and J by 6 bases, 11 bases remained unmatched. The CDR3 sequence is CASSPPSGGINEQFF. The CDR3 DNA sequence: TGTGCCAGCAGCCCCCCTAGCGGTGGGATCAATGAGCAGTTCTTC.

This clonotype has a handful of counts. The V call is TRBV12-3 or TRBV12-4, the J call TRBJ2-1; D is perhaps TRBD1 (6 bases). The CDR3 consists of 15 residues. The V end lost 6 bases, the J end lost 1 base, and 13 bases lay between the germline ends. The CDR3 coding sequence is TGTGCCAGCAGCAAGGGGGTTCGATCCTACAATGAGCAGTTCTTC. Amino acid sequence: CASSKGVRSYNEQFF.

V usage is TRBV6-5 and J usage is TRBJ2-7; D uncertain. The V end lost 6 bases, the J end lost 0 bases, and 12 bases lay between the germline ends. The CDR3 has 14 residues. The V gene's germline CDR1 is MNHEY and CDR2 SVGAGI. The chain's CDR3 is CASRVGIFSYEQYF. Here the CDR3 DNA reads TGTGCCAGCAGAGTTGGGATCTTCTCCTACGAGCAGTACTTC.

This chain links TRBV5-1 with TRBJ2-1; 10 nucleotides match TRBD2. From germline, CDR1 is SGHRS and CDR2 YFSETQ. Losses at the gene ends were 2 bases for V and 4 bases for J; bases not matched to a gene: 12. CDR3 size: 18 residues. This CDR3 reads CASSFPGVSGGTYNEQFF. The CDR3 DNA is TGCGCCAGCAGCTTCCCTGGGGTTAGCGGGGGGACATACAATGAGCAGTTCTTC.

The genes are TRBV7-9 and TRBJ2-4; D unclear. V gave up 1 base and J gave up 15 bases, with 13 bases separating them. Germline CDR1 reads SEHNR; CDR2 reads FQNEAQ (reference sequence). This CDR3 region has 12 residues. For the CDR3, the DNA is TGTGCCAGCAGCTTAGTCCAAGAGACCCGGTACTTC. This gives the protein CASSLVQETRYF.

This clonotype has only a few counts. The V call is TRBV12-3 or TRBV12-4, the J call TRBJ1-1; D might be TRBD1 (5 bases). The CDR3 extends over 15 amino acids. The V gene lost 3 bases and the J gene lost 5 bases, with 16 bases spanning the gap. As DNA, the CDR3 is TGTGCCAGCAGTTTTGAGGCCGGGGGTTTGACTGAAGCTTTCTTT. Its protein product is CASSFEAGGLTEAFF.

This clonotype was detected only once. This rearrangement joins TRBV12-3 or TRBV12-4 to TRBJ2-4; TRBD2 is a possible D gene (6 bases). The assigned J gene may be wrong: the sequence end matches TRBJ2-7 better. The CDR3 contains 14 residues. The CDR3 DNA reads TGTGCCAGCAGGGCTTTCGGGAGTAAGTACGAGCAGTACTTC. Its translation is CASRAFGSKYEQYF.